This TCR beta chain was recovered during a study of blood T cell repertoires in COVID-19. Study details: Italy, Spain and the United States were the sources of the convalescent and acute COVID-19 samples. PBMCs, B-cell-depleted T cells, or T cells provided the cDNA or gDNA that made up the material.

Per the original methods: Using reference gene primer amplification, nucleated cell counts were estimated. The repertoire was sequenced with immunoSEQ multiplex PCR; TCRdb's copy has only in-frame clones and lacks some. V, J and clone size reflect that table, while D and trimming were determined from the DNA. The sample records over 90,000 clones, 90% being singletons. This CDR3 comprises 18 residues. Germline CDR1 MGHDK, CDR2 SYGVNS. The J segment lost 0 bases and the V segment lost 7 bases, leaving 12 bases of the junction unmatched. The sequenced sample was peripheral blood. The source of this sequence is a man aged 45 to 65 with acute or convalescent COVID-19. The genes are TRBV25-1 and TRBJ2-3; TRBD2 matches 11 bases. CDR3 DNA: TGTGCCAGCACACCGACTAGCGGGACTCACGGAAGCACAGATACGCAGTATTTT. This sequence encodes CASTPTSGTHGSTDTQYF. The variable domain in full, completed from reference TRBV25-1 and TRBJ2-3, reads EADIYQTPRYLVIGTGKKITLECSQTMGHDKMYWYQQDPGMELHLIHYSYGVNSTEKGDLSSESTVSRIRTEHFPLTLESARPSHTSQYLCASTPTSGTHGSTDTQYFGPGTRLTVL.